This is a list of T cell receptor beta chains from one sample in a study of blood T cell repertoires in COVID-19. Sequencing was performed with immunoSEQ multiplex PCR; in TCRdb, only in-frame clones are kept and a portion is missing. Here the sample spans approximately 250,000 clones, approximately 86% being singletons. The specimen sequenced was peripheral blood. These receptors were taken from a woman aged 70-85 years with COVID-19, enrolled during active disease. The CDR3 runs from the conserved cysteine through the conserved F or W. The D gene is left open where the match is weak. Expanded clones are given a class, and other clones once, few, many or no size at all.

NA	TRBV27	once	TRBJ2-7	TGTGCCAGCAAGATAGAGGCAGTTACCTACGAGCAGTACTTC	CASKIEAVTYEQYF
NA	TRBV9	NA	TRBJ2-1	TGTGCCAGCAGCACGACAGGTCTCTACAATGAGCAGTTCTTC	CASSTTGLYNEQFF
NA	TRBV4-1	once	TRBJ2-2	TGCGCCAGCAAAAGGGGCTACACCGGGGAGCTGTTTTTT	CASKRGYTGELFF
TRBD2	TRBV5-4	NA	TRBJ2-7	TGTGCCAGCAGCGCCGGGACTAGCGACCCGCCCTACGAGCAGTACTTC	CASSAGTSDPPYEQYF
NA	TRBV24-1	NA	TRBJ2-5	TGTGCCACCAGTGGGCCAGAATCGGAGACCCAGTACTTC	CATSGPESETQYF
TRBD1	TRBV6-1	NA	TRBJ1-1	TGTGCCAGCAGTGAAGACAGGGGGAACACTGAAGCTTTCTTT	CASSEDRGNTEAFF
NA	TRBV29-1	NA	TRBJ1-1	TGCAGCGTTGAAGGGGAGCCGAACACTGAAGCTTTCTTT	CSVEGEPNTEAFF
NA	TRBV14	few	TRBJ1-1	TGTGCCAGCAGCCAACAGGGTCCCGACGCTTTCTTT	CASSQQGPDAFF
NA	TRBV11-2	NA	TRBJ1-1	TGTGCCAGCAGCTTAGAGGGGCACACTGAAGCTTTCTTT	CASSLEGHTEAFF
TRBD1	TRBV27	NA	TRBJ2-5	TGTGCCAGCAGTTCCCCGACAGGGTTCAAAAAGACCCAGTACTTC	CASSSPTGFKKTQYF
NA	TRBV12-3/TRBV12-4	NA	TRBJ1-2	TGTGCCAGCAGGGAGGACTATGGCTACACCTTC	CASREDYGYTF
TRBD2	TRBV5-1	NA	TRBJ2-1	TGCGCCAGCAGCTTGGCGGGGCGGGGGGGCTACAATGAGCAGTTCTTC	CASSLAGRGGYNEQFF
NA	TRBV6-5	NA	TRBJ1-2	TGTGCCAGCAGTTACTCGAAGTCAGGGTCCTATGGCTACACCTTC	CASSYSKSGSYGYTF
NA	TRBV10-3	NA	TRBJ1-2	TGTGCCATCAGTGAAGGTTTGGAGTATGGCTACACCTTC	CAISEGLEYGYTF
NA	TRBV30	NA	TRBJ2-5	TGTGCCTGGAGTGTAGGGGCGGGGAGAGAGACCCAGTACTTC	CAWSVGAGRETQYF
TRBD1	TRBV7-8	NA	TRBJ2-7	TGTGCCGCGCAGGGGGATGACTCCTACGAGCAGTACTTC	CAAQGDDSYEQYF
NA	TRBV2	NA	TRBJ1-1	TGTGCCAGCACCTTCGGGAGACCCCAGAACACTGAAGCTTTCTTT	CASTFGRPQNTEAFF
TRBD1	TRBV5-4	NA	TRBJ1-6	TGTGCCAGCAGCCTCGGGACAGGGACGGATAATTCACCCCTCCACTTT	CASSLGTGTDNSPLHF
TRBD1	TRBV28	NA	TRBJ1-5	TGTGCCAGCAGTTTAGACAGGGGTCCGAAGCCCCAGCATTTT	CASSLDRGPKPQHF
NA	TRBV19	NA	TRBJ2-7	TGTGCCAGTAGTATGACTACGAGCTCCTACGAGCAGTACTTC	CASSMTTSSYEQYF
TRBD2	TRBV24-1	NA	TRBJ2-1	TGTGCCGCCAGTGATCCAATAGCGGGGGGTATCAATGAGCAGTTCTTC	CAASDPIAGGINEQFF
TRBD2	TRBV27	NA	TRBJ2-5	TGTGCCAGCAGTTTCGGGACTAGCGGGGCCCCGGGGTACTTC	CASSFGTSGAPGYF
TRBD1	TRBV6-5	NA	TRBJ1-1	TGTGCCAGCACTTCCGGGACAGGGAACACTGAAGCTTTCTTT	CASTSGTGNTEAFF
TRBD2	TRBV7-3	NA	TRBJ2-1	TGTGCCAGCAGCCCGCTAGCGGGGGGGGCCGAGCAGTTCTTC	CASSPLAGGAEQFF
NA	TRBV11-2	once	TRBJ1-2	TGTGCCAGCAGCCCCGGACAGCCCGACTATGGCTACACCTTC	CASSPGQPDYGYTF
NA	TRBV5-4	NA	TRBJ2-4	TGTGCCAGCACCCGGCTCGGGGGGCTAGCCAAAAACATTCAGTACTTC	CASTRLGGLAKNIQYF
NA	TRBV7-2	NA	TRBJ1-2	TGTGCCAGCAGCTTAGGCGGACAGAAGAAGAACTATGGCTACACCTTC	CASSLGGQKKNYGYTF
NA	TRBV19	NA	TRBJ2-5	TGTGCCAGTAGTATCGGCGGAGGGCAAGAGACCCAGTACTTC	CASSIGGGQETQYF
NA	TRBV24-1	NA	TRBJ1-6	TGTGCCTCACAGGGATTTGAAAATTCACCCCTCCACTTT	CASQGFENSPLHF
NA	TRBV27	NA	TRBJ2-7	TGTGCCAAAGGGGCCTCCTACGAGCAGTACTTC	CAKGASYEQYF
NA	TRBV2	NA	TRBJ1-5	TGTGCCAGCAGTGAGATGAGCCCCGGAGGCAATCAGCCCCAGCATTTT	CASSEMSPGGNQPQHF
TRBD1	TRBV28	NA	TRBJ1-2	TGTGCCAGCAGTTCAGGGACAGGGGGGATAAATGGCTACACCTTC	CASSSGTGGINGYTF
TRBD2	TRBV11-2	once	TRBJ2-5	TGTGCCAGCAGCTTAGGGACTAGCGGGACCCAAGAGACCCAGTACTTC	CASSLGTSGTQETQYF
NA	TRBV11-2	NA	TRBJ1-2	TGTGCCAGCAGCTTAGAGTACGGGGTTAACTATGGCTACACCTTC	CASSLEYGVNYGYTF
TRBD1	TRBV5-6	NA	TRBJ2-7	TGTGCCAGCAGCTTACGACAGGGCATAGGCGAGCAGTACTTC	CASSLRQGIGEQYF